This T cell receptor beta chain comes out of a study of OX40 agonist ivuxolimab in advanced cancers. In the study overall: Patients received the agonistic anti-OX40 (CD134) antibody ivuxolimab. Study-level results: Dosing at 0.1 to 3.0 mg/kg was accompanied by clonal expansion of CD4+ and CD8+ blood T cells by week 6.

CDR1 and CDR2 (germline): SGHTA, FQGNSA. With 1 base removed from V and 8 bases from J, the gap between germline ends came to 17 bases. This CDR3 has 16 amino acids. In the case of this clone: Its target is not known.

The repertoire was sequenced with immunoSEQ multiplex PCR; TCRdb's copy has only in-frame clones and lacks some. In the table there are some 77,000 clones, around 93% of which are singletons. This chain joins TRBV7-2 and TRBJ1-4, with TRBD1 as a possible D gene (5 bases). This clonotype originated in an adult with an advanced solid tumor such as melanoma, head and neck, liver or kidney cancer. The sequences come from CD4+ or CD8+ T cells sorted from blood, collected in a trial of the OX40 agonist ivuxolimab. CDR3 nucleotide sequence: TGTGCCAGCAGCTTAGTACCTTTAGGGGTGGGGGAAAAACTGTTTTTT. Encoded protein: CASSLVPLGVGEKLFF.